This T cell receptor beta chain was sequenced in a study of T cells in localized non-small cell lung cancer. Using immunoSEQ multiplex PCR, the repertoire was profiled, and TCRdb retains in-frame clones only, with some absent. The sample includes more than 1,000 clones, approximately 26% of them seen just once. Overall study results and limits: Measurement of T cell clonality placed uninvolved adjacent lung highest, above the level in tumor. Because sequencing included only one region (of the tumor), heterogeneity remains possible. Density of T cells in blood, when higher, went with longer overall survival. In adjacent lung appeared a median about 58 of the top 100 tumor clones.

As regards this clone: No antigen is known for it.

This TCR was recovered from a male donor older than 55 with stage II lung adenocarcinoma. The sequencing here drew on normal lung tissue next to the tumor, taken before any cancer treatment.

CDR3 coding DNA: TGTGCCAGCAAGGGACAGGGAGGCGAGCAGTACTTC. This codes for CASKGQGGEQYF. The V call is TRBV6-8, the J call TRBJ2-7; 9 nucleotides align to TRBD1. Germline V CDR1 and CDR2: MNHGY, SAAAGT. With V trimmed by 7 bases and J by 6 bases, 4 bases remained unmatched. CDR3 length: 12 residues.